These 2 T cell receptor beta chains were all obtained from the same sample, sequenced in a study of human T cells and chemical hapten exposure. Researchers extracted total RNA from unfractionated whole blood. TCRdb independently ran MiXCR on the 5' RACE reads; one entry per CDR3 protein. The sample holds tens of thousands of distinct CDR3 sequences; approximately 15% are singletons and the top ten take nearly 7%. The origin of the receptors is a female donor in good health.

The chain employs TRBV10-3 and TRBJ2-1, with TRBD2 as a possible D gene (5 bases). CDR3 size: 13 residues. V lost 5 bases and J lost 5, with 10 bases in between. In germline, CDR1 is ENHRY, CDR2 SYGVKD. The CDR3 coding sequence is TGTGCCATCAGTACTACGCGGGACAATGAGCAGTTCTTC. This translates into CAISTTRDNEQFF.

This clonotype was seen only a few times. This CDR3 reads CASSWGEGYGYTF. CDR3 nucleotides: TGTGCCAGCAGTTGGGGTGAGGGCTATGGCTACACCTTC. V is TRBV12-3 or TRBV12-4 and J is TRBJ1-2, with D unclear. The V and J ends lost 4 bases and 4 bases respectively, with 10 bases between them. The CDR3 contains 13 residues.